Listed here are 20 T cell receptor beta chains from one sample, sequenced in a study of blood T cells in healthy people across ages. A sample-barcoded 5' primer and a J-beta primer mix were used in a second PCR of roughly 6 to 11 cycles. TCRdb recomputed calls from the 5' RACE reads with MiXCR, one row per CDR3 protein. The repertoire holds roughly 550,000 distinct CDR3 sequences, with nearly 25% as singletons. Another study also made use of these data, one on T cells of mothers and their children.

The sequenced sample consisted of blood. These receptors were collected from a boy aged 5-17 years in good health.

This clonotype is a singleton in its sample. V gene TRBV7-2 combines with J gene TRBJ2-7; D call uncertain. V was trimmed by 1 base and J by 6 bases, leaving 10 bases between them. This CDR3 spans 13 amino acids. CDR1 SGHTA and CDR2 FQGNSA come from the germline V gene. In DNA, the CDR3 is TGTGCCAGCAGCTTAGGGGTGTTGGGCGAGCAGTACTTC. Encoded protein: CASSLGVLGEQYF.

J is TRBJ2-7 and V is TRBV29-1; D is uncertain. Trimming stripped 5 bases from V and 5 bases from J, with 10 bases between. Looked up from germline, CDR1 is SQVTM and CDR2 is ANQGSEA. This CDR3 spans 11 amino acids. The CDR3 bases are TGCAGCGTTTATGGCGGTAACGAGCAGTACTTC. It translates to CSVYGGNEQYF.

This clonotype has a count of ten or more. This rearrangement joins TRBV6-2 or TRBV6-3 to TRBJ2-6; 7 bases agree with TRBD2. CDR1 and CDR2 (germline): MNHEY, SVGEGT. The CDR3 is 18 residues long. Trimming at V came to 2 bases and at J to 2 bases, leaving 9 bases not matched to a gene. The CDR3: CASSYAGREGAGANVLTF. CDR3 sequence (DNA): TGTGCCAGCAGTTACGCGGGCAGGGAGGGAGCTGGGGCCAACGTCCTGACTTTC.

The sample holds a few counts of this clonotype. The chain employs TRBV5-5 and TRBJ1-5; a possible D gene is TRBD1 (5 bases). V lost 1 base and J 4 bases, leaving 12 bases between the germline ends. Per germline, CDR1 SGHKS and CDR2 YYEKEE (reference sequence). This CDR3 contains 15 residues. CDR3: CASSLLQAGNQPQHF. CDR3 nucleotide sequence: TGTGCCAGCAGCTTGTTACAGGCGGGGAATCAGCCCCAGCATTTT.

This clonotype was recorded a few times. The rearrangement uses TRBV2 and TRBJ1-2; 10 bases agree with TRBD1. Germline-derived CDR1 and CDR2 are SNHLY and FYNNEI. Trimming at V came to 7 bases and at J to 4 bases, leaving 9 bases not matched to a gene. The CDR3 sequence is 15 residues long. The CDR3, as DNA: TGTGCCAGCAAGGGACAGGGGATAACTACCTATGGCTACACCTTC. Its translation is CASKGQGITTYGYTF.

On this clonotype itself: A much larger clone differs by one base, so this may be a read error. This sequence joins TRBV6-5 and TRBJ1-1; 10 positions match TRBD1. The CDR3 contains 14 residues. Germline V CDR1 and CDR2: MNHEY, SVGAGI. The V segment lost 4 bases and the J segment 6 bases; nucleotides outside the gene matches: 5. The CDR3 bases are TGTGCCAGCAGTTTCCGACAGGGGGCCTCTGAAGCTTTCTTT. It is translated as CASSFRQGASEAFF.

This chain joins TRBV6-1 and TRBJ2-3, with 10 bases matching TRBD1. The trim removed 6 bases at V and 3 bases at J, leaving 9 bases unmatched. The CDR3 runs 16 residues. Looked up from germline, CDR1 is MNHNS and CDR2 is SASEGT. CDR3 amino acids: CASRLVTGGMTDTQYF. For the CDR3, the DNA is TGTGCCAGCAGGCTTGTGACAGGGGGCATGACAGATACGCAGTATTTT.

V and J are TRBV12-3 or TRBV12-4 and TRBJ1-3, with D possibly TRBD1 on 6 matching bases. The CDR3 totals 13 residues. Deletions cut 6 bases from V and 4 bases from J, with 10 bases between. This CDR3 reads CASSKDSGNTIYF. The CDR3 DNA is TGTGCCAGCAGCAAGGACAGCGGAAACACCATATATTTT.

The J gene is TRBJ1-4, the V gene TRBV6-1; possible D gene TRBD1, 6 bases. V lost 10 bases and J lost 6, with 24 bases in between. CDR1 MNHNS and CDR2 SASEGT come from the germline V gene. The CDR3 sequence is 16 residues long. CDR3 coding DNA: TGTGCCACCGCGTCGGAGGGGGAAGCGGTTGATGAAAAACTGTTTTTT. As protein: CATASEGEAVDEKLFF.

The V and J genes are TRBV12-3 or TRBV12-4 and TRBJ1-4, with D possibly matching TRBD1 (5 bases). CDR3 size: 14 residues. V was trimmed by 5 bases and J by 5 bases, leaving 12 bases between them. The CDR3 reads CASSPGLRNEKLFF. The CDR3 bases are TGTGCCAGCAGTCCGGGACTGCGGAATGAAAAACTGTTTTTT.

This clonotype appeared a single time. The chain combines TRBV20-1 with TRBJ1-4; no clear D. The CDR3 spans 12 residues. Germline loops: CDR1 DFQATT, CDR2 SNEGSKA (reference sequence). Trimming removed 0 bases from V and 7 bases from J, with 6 bases in between. The CDR3 loop reads CSARDSIEKLFF. The CDR3 region has the DNA TGCAGTGCTAGAGATAGTATTGAAAAACTGTTTTTT.

The gene calls are TRBV5-8 and TRBJ1-5, with D possibly TRBD1 on 5 matching bases. Looked up from germline, CDR1 is SGHTS and CDR2 is YDEGEE. V shed 1 base and J shed 5 bases, with 10 bases lying between them. The CDR3 loop spans 14 amino acids. Here the CDR3 reads CASSLLIGDQPQHF. CDR3 in DNA: TGTGCCAGCAGCTTGTTGATAGGGGATCAGCCCCAGCATTTT.

This clonotype was counted a few times. The chain has TRBV4-3 and TRBJ2-5; 8 positions match TRBD2. CDR3 length: 16 amino acids. Germline CDR1 reads LGHNA; CDR2 reads YSLEER. The trim removed 1 base at V and 4 bases at J, leaving 8 bases unmatched. Written as DNA, the CDR3 is TGCGCCAGCAGCCAAGTCTTGCGGGAGGAAGTAGAGACCCAGTACTTC. Encoded protein: CASSQVLREEVETQYF.

The V gene is TRBV7-9, the J gene TRBJ1-5; 9 bases fit TRBD1. The length of the CDR3 is 15 residues. Germline CDR1 reads SEHNR; CDR2 reads FQNEAQ (reference sequence). V lost 3 bases to trimming and J lost 4 bases; unmatched junction nucleotides: 4. CDR3 DNA: TGTGCCAGCAGCTTCGGACAGGGGCAAAATCAGCCCCAGCATTTT. This sequence encodes CASSFGQGQNQPQHF.

This clonotype has a handful of counts. The chain combines TRBV7-9 with TRBJ2-7; D unclear. V was shortened by 3 bases and J by 6 bases, with 15 bases between the two germline ends. This CDR3 spans 14 amino acids. Germline CDR1 reads SEHNR; CDR2 reads FQNEAQ (reference sequence). CDR3 loop: CASSFDVLGSEQYF. The CDR3 region has the DNA TGTGCCAGCAGCTTTGATGTTTTAGGGTCCGAGCAGTACTTC.

The gene calls are TRBV29-1 and TRBJ1-1; 9 positions match TRBD1. Germline V gives CDR1 SQVTM, CDR2 ANQGSEA. The CDR3 is 15 residues long. V gave up 1 base and J gave up 7 bases; unmatched junction bases: 10. CDR3 in DNA: TGCAGCGTTGAAGGGGACAGGGCGTCGAGTGGTGAAGCTTTCTTT. Amino acid sequence: CSVEGDRASSGEAFF.

V and J are TRBV12-3 or TRBV12-4 and TRBJ2-1; the match to TRBD2 covers 8 bases. The J call is uncertain, as TRBJ2-7 better fits the DNA end. The CDR3 extends over 14 amino acids. The CDR3: CASTLAGRIYEQYF. As DNA, the CDR3 is TGTGCCAGCACCTTAGCGGGGCGAATCTACGAGCAGTACTTC.

Only a few counts were recorded for this clonotype. The V and J genes are TRBV27 and TRBJ2-2, with TRBD2 identical over 13 bases. The CDR3 loop spans 15 amino acids. Germline values: CDR1 MNHEY, CDR2 SMNVEV (reference sequence). V gave up 6 bases and J gave up 7 bases; unmatched junction bases: 5. CDR3 bases: TGTGCCAGCAGGCCGGGACTAGCGGGGATCGGGGAGCTGTTTTTT. Translating it yields CASRPGLAGIGELFF.

This clonotype was seen a few times. The chain links TRBV14 to TRBJ2-3; D gene uncertain. V lost 0 bases, J lost 12 bases, and 16 bases lay in between. The CDR3 extends over 14 amino acids. Germline CDR1 and CDR2: SGHDN and FVKESK. This CDR3 is CASSQERLTVAQYF. In DNA, the CDR3 is TGTGCCAGCAGCCAAGAGAGGCTAACGGTTGCACAGTATTTT.

The V and J genes are TRBV14 and TRBJ1-1; no firm D call. The ends were cut back, 0 bases at V and 10 bases at J, with 12 bases in the middle. Germline-derived CDR1 and CDR2 are SGHDN and FVKESK. The CDR3 contains 13 residues. The CDR3 region has the DNA TGTGCCAGCAGCCAAGATAGGGTGAAGACAGCTTTCTTT. This sequence encodes CASSQDRVKTAFF.